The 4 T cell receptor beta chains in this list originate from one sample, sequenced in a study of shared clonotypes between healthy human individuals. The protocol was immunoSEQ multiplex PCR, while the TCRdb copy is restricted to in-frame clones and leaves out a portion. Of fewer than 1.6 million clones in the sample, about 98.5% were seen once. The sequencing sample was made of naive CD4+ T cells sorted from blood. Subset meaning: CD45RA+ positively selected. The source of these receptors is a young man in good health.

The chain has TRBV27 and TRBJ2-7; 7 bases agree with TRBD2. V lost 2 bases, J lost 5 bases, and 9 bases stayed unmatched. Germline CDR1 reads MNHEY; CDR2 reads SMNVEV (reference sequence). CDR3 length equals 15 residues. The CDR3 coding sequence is TGTGCCAGCAGTTTACTCGGACTAGTAGAGAACGAGCAGTACTTC. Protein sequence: CASSLLGLVENEQYF.

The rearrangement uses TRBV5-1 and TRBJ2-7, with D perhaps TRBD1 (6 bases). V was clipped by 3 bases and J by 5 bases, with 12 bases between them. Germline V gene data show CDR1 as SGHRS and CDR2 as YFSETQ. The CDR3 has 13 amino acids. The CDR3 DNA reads TGCGCCAGCAGCTCCAGGGGAATCCACGAGCAGTACTTC. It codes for CASSSRGIHEQYF.

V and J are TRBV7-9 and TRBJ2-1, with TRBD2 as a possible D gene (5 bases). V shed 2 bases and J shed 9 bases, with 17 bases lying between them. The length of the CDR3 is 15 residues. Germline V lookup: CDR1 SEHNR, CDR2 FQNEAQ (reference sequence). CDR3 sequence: CASSLPGFPPTEQFF. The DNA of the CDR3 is TGTGCCAGCAGCTTACCGGGATTCCCACCCACTGAGCAGTTCTTC.

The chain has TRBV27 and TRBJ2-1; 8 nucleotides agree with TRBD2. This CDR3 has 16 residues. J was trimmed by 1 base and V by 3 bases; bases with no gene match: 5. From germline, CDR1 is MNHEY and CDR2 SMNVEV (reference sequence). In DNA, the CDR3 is TGTGCCAGCAGTTTGTCTAGCGGGCTTTCCTACAATGAGCAGTTCTTC. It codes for CASSLSSGLSYNEQFF.